The rows below give T cell receptor beta chains drawn from one sample of a study of response to subunit inactivated influenza vaccine. TCRdb reanalysed the RT-PCR reads using MiXCR and keeps one entry per CDR3 protein. The table lists fewer than 600,000 distinct CDR3 sequences, less than 7.5% of them singletons. The sample was PBMCs from blood, taken 23 to 25 months after vaccination. The receptor set was obtained from a man between 50 and 70 years old who received an inactivated influenza vaccine. Each CDR3 is given with its conserved first and last residue. D genes are given only for firm matches. Size tells how often a clone was seen (once, few, many) or the class of an expanded clone, and some rows leave it out.

V gene: TRBV19; clone size: few; D gene: TRBD2; J gene: TRBJ2-3; CDR3 protein: CASSIVTSEGTDTQYF; CDR3 DNA: TGTGCCAGTAGTATAGTAACTAGCGAGGGCACAGATACGCAGTATTTT
V gene: TRBV6-1; clone size: NA; D gene: NA; J gene: TRBJ2-2; CDR3 protein: CASSEGAQFRELFF; CDR3 DNA: TGTGCCAGCAGTGAAGGGGCCCAATTCAGGGAGCTGTTTTTT
V gene: TRBV14; clone size: NA; D gene: NA; J gene: TRBJ2-2; CDR3 protein: CASSQDWSRRVGELFF; CDR3 DNA: TGTGCCAGCAGCCAAGATTGGTCCCGACGGGTCGGGGAGCTGTTTTTT
V gene: TRBV29-1; clone size: many; D gene: TRBD1; J gene: TRBJ2-5; CDR3 protein: CSVEGRGYQETQYF; CDR3 DNA: TGCAGCGTTGAAGGCAGGGGGTACCAAGAGACCCAGTACTTC
V gene: TRBV20-1; clone size: few; D gene: NA; J gene: TRBJ2-1; CDR3 protein: CSARWGVIRNNEQFF; CDR3 DNA: TGCAGTGCTAGATGGGGGGTGATTCGCAACAATGAGCAGTTCTTC
V gene: TRBV5-1; clone size: few; D gene: TRBD2; J gene: TRBJ2-3; CDR3 protein: CASSSGTSGTDTQYF; CDR3 DNA: TGCGCCAGCAGCTCCGGGACTAGCGGTACAGATACGCAGTATTTT
V gene: TRBV3-1; clone size: many; D gene: NA; J gene: TRBJ1-6; CDR3 protein: CASSQARGGSPLHF; CDR3 DNA: TGTGCCAGCAGCCAAGCCAGGGGCGGTTCACCCCTCCACTTT
V gene: TRBV4-2; clone size: many; D gene: NA; J gene: TRBJ2-5; CDR3 protein: CASSQDEGETQYF; CDR3 DNA: TGTGCCAGCAGCCAAGATGAGGGAGAGACCCAGTACTTC
V gene: TRBV12-3/TRBV12-4; clone size: many; D gene: NA; J gene: TRBJ1-1; CDR3 protein: CASSFSGQAEAFF; CDR3 DNA: TGTGCCAGCAGTTTTTCAGGACAAGCTGAAGCTTTCTTT
V gene: TRBV4-1; clone size: many; D gene: TRBD2; J gene: TRBJ2-1; CDR3 protein: CASSQEISGRALDEQFF; CDR3 DNA: TGCGCCAGCAGCCAAGAAATCAGCGGGAGGGCCCTAGATGAGCAGTTCTTC
V gene: TRBV21-1; clone size: few; D gene: NA; J gene: TRBJ2-7; CDR3 protein: CARTQKEFMLRCLYYEQYF; CDR3 DNA: TGTGCCAGAACACAAAAGGAGTTCATGCTTCGGTGTCTTTATTACGAGCAGTACTTC
V gene: TRBV6-2/TRBV6-3; clone size: NA; D gene: NA; J gene: TRBJ1-5; CDR3 protein: CASSYQNPGPQVSNQPQHF; CDR3 DNA: TGTGCCAGCAGTTACCAAAACCCGGGCCCCCAAGTTAGCAATCAGCCCCAGCATTTT
V gene: TRBV28; clone size: NA; D gene: TRBD1; J gene: TRBJ1-2; CDR3 protein: CASSNTGTGGRGYTF; CDR3 DNA: TGTGCCAGCAGTAATACCGGGACAGGGGGCAGGGGCTACACCTTC
V gene: TRBV29-1; clone size: few; D gene: TRBD1; J gene: TRBJ2-1; CDR3 protein: CSVRDRGSYNEQFF; CDR3 DNA: TGCAGCGTTCGGGACAGAGGCTCCTACAATGAGCAGTTCTTC
V gene: TRBV7-9; clone size: few; D gene: NA; J gene: TRBJ1-5; CDR3 protein: CASSRGRGGSGPQHF; CDR3 DNA: TGTGCCAGCAGCCGGGGCAGGGGCGGCTCTGGGCCCCAGCATTTT
V gene: TRBV20-1; clone size: many; D gene: TRBD2; J gene: TRBJ2-3; CDR3 protein: CSARTSGTDTQYF; CDR3 DNA: TGCAGTGCTAGAACTAGCGGCACAGATACGCAGTATTTT
V gene: TRBV9; clone size: NA; D gene: NA; J gene: TRBJ2-3; CDR3 protein: CASSLGPSAGTDTQYF; CDR3 DNA: TGTGCCAGCAGCCTCGGGCCCAGTGCTGGCACAGATACGCAGTATTTT
V gene: TRBV28; clone size: NA; D gene: TRBD2; J gene: TRBJ2-3; CDR3 protein: CASSLGTSGTYTQYF; CDR3 DNA: TGTGCCAGCAGTTTAGGGACTAGCGGGACCTATACGCAGTATTTT
V gene: TRBV4-3; clone size: NA; D gene: NA; J gene: TRBJ2-1; CDR3 protein: CASSLGLSDPTHEQFF; CDR3 DNA: TGCGCCAGCAGCCTGGGCCTCAGCGACCCCACCCATGAGCAGTTCTTC
V gene: TRBV7-6; clone size: few; D gene: NA; J gene: TRBJ2-2; CDR3 protein: CASSLVTGTGELFF; CDR3 DNA: TGTGCCAGCAGCTTAGTTACAGGGACCGGGGAGCTGTTTTTT
V gene: TRBV27; clone size: NA; D gene: NA; J gene: TRBJ2-6; CDR3 protein: CASSTRPGGGNVLTF; CDR3 DNA: TGTGCCAGCAGTACTCGGCCCGGAGGGGGCAACGTCCTGACTTTC
V gene: TRBV28; clone size: NA; D gene: NA; J gene: TRBJ1-1; CDR3 protein: CASRKDGPNTEAFF; CDR3 DNA: TGTGCCAGCAGGAAGGACGGTCCTAACACTGAAGCTTTCTTT
V gene: TRBV7-8; clone size: many; D gene: TRBD1; J gene: TRBJ2-1; CDR3 protein: CASSPGTGGYYEQFF; CDR3 DNA: TGTGCCAGCAGCCCCGGGACAGGGGGCTATTATGAGCAGTTCTTC
V gene: TRBV12-3/TRBV12-4; clone size: NA; D gene: NA; J gene: TRBJ2-3; CDR3 protein: CASNQAGDTQYF; CDR3 DNA: TGTGCCAGCAACCAGGCCGGGGATACGCAGTATTTT
V gene: TRBV5-4; clone size: NA; D gene: NA; J gene: TRBJ2-3; CDR3 protein: CASSFDRGGGQGPGTGYF; CDR3 DNA: TGTGCCAGCAGCTTCGACCGCGGGGGGGGACAGGGTCCAGGTACGGGGTATTTT
V gene: TRBV12-3/TRBV12-4; clone size: NA; D gene: NA; J gene: TRBJ1-1; CDR3 protein: CASRWAREGTEAFF; CDR3 DNA: TGTGCCAGCAGGTGGGCAAGAGAGGGCACTGAAGCTTTCTTT
V gene: TRBV28; clone size: NA; D gene: TRBD2; J gene: TRBJ2-3; CDR3 protein: CASSPGGVAGGIDTQYF; CDR3 DNA: TGTGCCAGCAGTCCTGGGGGAGTCGCGGGAGGGATAGATACGCAGTATTTT
V gene: TRBV5-1; clone size: many; D gene: NA; J gene: TRBJ2-7; CDR3 protein: CASSVHGGDQEQYF; CDR3 DNA: TGCGCCAGCAGCGTCCACGGCGGGGATCAAGAGCAGTACTTC
V gene: TRBV6-2/TRBV6-3; clone size: many; D gene: NA; J gene: TRBJ2-7; CDR3 protein: CASTKSSWGNSYEQYF; CDR3 DNA: TGTGCCAGCACTAAAAGTTCCTGGGGGAATTCCTACGAGCAGTACTTC
V gene: TRBV6-2/TRBV6-3; clone size: few; D gene: TRBD1; J gene: TRBJ2-7; CDR3 protein: CASSNRGRFEQYF; CDR3 DNA: TGTGCCAGCAGCAACAGGGGGCGGTTCGAGCAGTACTTC
V gene: TRBV5-6; clone size: few; D gene: NA; J gene: TRBJ2-7; CDR3 protein: CASSLGAGVTYEQYF; CDR3 DNA: TGTGCCAGCAGCTTGGGAGCAGGGGTGACCTACGAGCAGTACTTC
V gene: TRBV14; clone size: many; D gene: NA; J gene: TRBJ2-5; CDR3 protein: CASSQVIGETQYF; CDR3 DNA: TGTGCCAGCAGCCAAGTCATCGGAGAGACCCAGTACTTC
V gene: TRBV5-1; clone size: NA; D gene: NA; J gene: TRBJ2-1; CDR3 protein: CASSPRGGSGDEQFF; CDR3 DNA: TGCGCCAGCAGCCCACGTGGGGGGAGTGGGGATGAGCAGTTCTTC
V gene: TRBV4-1; clone size: few; D gene: TRBD1; J gene: TRBJ1-5; CDR3 protein: CASSQDLQGAQPQHF; CDR3 DNA: TGCGCCAGCAGCCAAGATCTACAGGGGGCTCAGCCCCAGCATTTT
V gene: TRBV7-2; clone size: NA; D gene: TRBD1; J gene: TRBJ2-1; CDR3 protein: CATPPGRGQVNNEQFF; CDR3 DNA: TGTGCCACCCCGCCGGGCAGGGGGCAAGTCAACAATGAGCAGTTCTTC
V gene: TRBV20-1; clone size: few; D gene: NA; J gene: TRBJ2-3; CDR3 protein: CSARGVYRTDTQYF; CDR3 DNA: TGCAGTGCTAGAGGGGTCTATCGCACAGATACGCAGTATTTT
V gene: TRBV4-3; clone size: NA; D gene: NA; J gene: TRBJ1-1; CDR3 protein: CASSQEGRGSTEAFF; CDR3 DNA: TGCGCCAGCAGCCAAGAGGGGAGGGGGAGCACTGAAGCTTTCTTT
V gene: TRBV7-6; clone size: few; D gene: NA; J gene: TRBJ2-3; CDR3 protein: CASSSKALRGTQYF; CDR3 DNA: TGTGCCAGCAGCTCCAAAGCTCTCCGGGGCACGCAGTATTTT
V gene: TRBV6-1; clone size: few; D gene: NA; J gene: TRBJ1-1; CDR3 protein: CASRPGGGGWAEAFF; CDR3 DNA: TGTGCCAGCAGGCCCGGGGGAGGGGGATGGGCTGAAGCTTTCTTT
V gene: TRBV12-3/TRBV12-4; clone size: few; D gene: NA; J gene: TRBJ2-3; CDR3 protein: CASGAAGTDTQYF; CDR3 DNA: TGTGCCAGCGGGGCAGCTGGCACAGATACGCAGTATTTT
V gene: TRBV20-1; clone size: few; D gene: TRBD2; J gene: TRBJ2-3; CDR3 protein: CSATSGAHTDTQYF; CDR3 DNA: TGCAGTGCTACTAGCGGGGCCCACACAGATACGCAGTATTTT
V gene: TRBV20-1; clone size: NA; D gene: NA; J gene: TRBJ1-5; CDR3 protein: CSAGRGRGKNQPQHF; CDR3 DNA: TGCAGTGCTGGGCGAGGGAGAGGGAAAAATCAGCCCCAGCATTTT
V gene: TRBV12-2; clone size: NA; D gene: NA; J gene: TRBJ2-2; CDR3 protein: CASPLTSGGASGELFF; CDR3 DNA: TGTGCAAGTCCCCTAACTAGCGGGGGGGCATCCGGGGAGCTGTTTTTT
V gene: TRBV20-1; clone size: NA; D gene: TRBD2; J gene: TRBJ2-5; CDR3 protein: CSARGASGVQETQYF; CDR3 DNA: TGCAGTGCTAGAGGGGCTAGCGGGGTCCAAGAGACCCAGTACTTC
V gene: TRBV7-2; clone size: NA; D gene: NA; J gene: TRBJ2-7; CDR3 protein: CASSESGGTTYEQYF; CDR3 DNA: TGTGCCAGCAGCGAGTCCGGCGGGACAACTTACGAGCAGTACTTC
V gene: TRBV20-1; clone size: few; D gene: TRBD1; J gene: TRBJ2-7; CDR3 protein: CSAPAIGTGAYEQYF; CDR3 DNA: TGCAGTGCACCCGCGATAGGGACAGGGGCCTACGAGCAGTACTTC
V gene: TRBV12-3/TRBV12-4; clone size: NA; D gene: NA; J gene: TRBJ1-6; CDR3 protein: CASRLGGNSPLHF; CDR3 DNA: TGTGCCAGCAGACTAGGGGGAAATTCACCCCTCCACTTT
V gene: TRBV5-1; clone size: many; D gene: TRBD2; J gene: TRBJ2-1; CDR3 protein: CASSLVGTSASSSYNEQFF; CDR3 DNA: TGCGCCAGCAGCTTGGTCGGGACTAGCGCATCCTCCTCCTACAATGAGCAGTTCTTC
V gene: TRBV10-1; clone size: few; D gene: TRBD1; J gene: TRBJ1-2; CDR3 protein: CASSEFQGAHGYTF; CDR3 DNA: TGCGCCAGCAGTGAGTTTCAGGGGGCGCATGGCTACACCTTC